The T cell receptor (beta chain) described here comes from a study of blood T cell repertoires in COVID-19. On the study more broadly: Nucleic acid was either cDNA or gDNA, and it came from T cells, B-cell-depleted T cells, or PBMCs.

The CDR3 contains 15 residues. Deletions cut 1 base from V and 8 bases from J, with 17 bases between. CDR1 MNHNS and CDR2 SASEGT come from the germline V gene. Donors in Cohort 3 who had recovered were those with two negative PCRs, healthcare professional clearance, or resolution of their symptoms. Authors' data handling: Counts of nucleated cells, estimated from reference gene primer amplification, were obtained. Some clones are missing from TCRdb's copy, which holds only in-frame ones; the method was immunoSEQ multiplex PCR. Clone size and V and J calls were adopted from that table, with D and trimming inferred from the DNA. The profile shows almost 500,000 clones, approximately 91% of them singletons.

The sample consisted of PBMCs or T cells enriched from blood (not recorded which). The sequence was collected from a woman aged 55-70 years who had recovered from COVID-19. This chain uses TRBV6-1 with TRBJ1-2; tentative D call: TRBD1 (5 bases). CDR3 protein: CASSEGGSLWKGYTF. CDR3 nucleotide sequence: TGTGCCAGCAGTGAAGGGGGCAGCCTTTGGAAGGGCTACACCTTC.